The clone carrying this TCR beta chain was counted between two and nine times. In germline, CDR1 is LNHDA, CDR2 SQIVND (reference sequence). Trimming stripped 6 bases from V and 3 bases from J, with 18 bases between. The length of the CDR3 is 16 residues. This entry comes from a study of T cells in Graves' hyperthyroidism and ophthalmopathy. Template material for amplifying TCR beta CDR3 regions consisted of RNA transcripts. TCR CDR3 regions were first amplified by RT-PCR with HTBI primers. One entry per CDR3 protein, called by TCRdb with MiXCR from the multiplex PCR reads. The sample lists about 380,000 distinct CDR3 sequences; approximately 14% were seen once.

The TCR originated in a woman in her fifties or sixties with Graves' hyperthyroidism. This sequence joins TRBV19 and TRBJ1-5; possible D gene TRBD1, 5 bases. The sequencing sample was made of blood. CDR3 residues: CASSGGTQSSNQPQHF. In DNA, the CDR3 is TGTGCCAGTAGCGGGGGGACCCAGTCCTCCAATCAGCCCCAGCATTTT.